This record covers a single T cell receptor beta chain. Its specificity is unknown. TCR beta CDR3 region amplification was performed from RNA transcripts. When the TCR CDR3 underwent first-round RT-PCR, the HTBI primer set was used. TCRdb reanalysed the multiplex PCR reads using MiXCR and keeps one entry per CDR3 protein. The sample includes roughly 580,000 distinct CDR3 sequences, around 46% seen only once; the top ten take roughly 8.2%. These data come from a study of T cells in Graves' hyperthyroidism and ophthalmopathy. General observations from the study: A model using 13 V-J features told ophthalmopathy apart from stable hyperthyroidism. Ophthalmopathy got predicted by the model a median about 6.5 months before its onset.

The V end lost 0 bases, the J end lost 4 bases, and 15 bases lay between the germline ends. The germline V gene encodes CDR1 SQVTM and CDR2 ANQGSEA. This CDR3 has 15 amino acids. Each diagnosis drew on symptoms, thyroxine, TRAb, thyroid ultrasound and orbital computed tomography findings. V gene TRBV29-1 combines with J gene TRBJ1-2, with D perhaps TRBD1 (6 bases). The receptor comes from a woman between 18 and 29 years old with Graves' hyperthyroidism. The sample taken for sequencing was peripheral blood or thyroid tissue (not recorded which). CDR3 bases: TGCAGCGTTGAAGATGGGACAATTGGCGCCTATGGCTACACCTTC. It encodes CSVEDGTIGAYGYTF.